This T cell receptor (beta chain) was sequenced for a study of PD-1 blockade in mismatch repair-deficient tumors. At the level of the study: All were previously treated, progressing patients with some twelve mismatch repair-deficient cancer types.

General study points: After pembrolizumab, tumor-resident clones rose rapidly, then generally contracted before radiologic responses.

Trimming cost V 6 bases and J 6 bases, with 19 bases left between them. Germline values: CDR1 SEHNR, CDR2 FQNEAQ (reference sequence). The CDR3 is made up of 15 amino acids. This clone was recorded many times. Antigen: not known. Clones were sequenced by immunoSEQ multiplex PCR, and TCRdb holds only the in-frame ones, with some missing. The sample includes around 50,000 clones, roughly 75% seen only once; the top ten take over 3%. Every patient had mismatch repair deficiency by PCR or immunohistochemistry. TCRs were sequenced from a few patients responding to pembrolizumab. The chain couples TRBV7-9 to TRBJ2-3; D is unclear. The sequencing used peripheral blood, collected 4 weeks after starting pembrolizumab. The receptor was isolated from an adult with mismatch repair-deficient cancer. CDR3 in amino acids: CASRNRVDPSDTQYF. The CDR3 bases are TGTGCCAGCAGAAATCGGGTGGACCCCTCCGATACGCAGTATTTT.